Described below is a single TCR beta chain sequence and its context. Profiling relied on immunoSEQ multiplex PCR, and the TCRdb table lists in-frame clones only, not all of them. The repertoire holds roughly 170,000 clones, with 91% as singletons. The sample is drawn from a study of control samples from healthy donors and cancer patients. The CDR3 is 19 amino acids. Trimming removed 4 bases from V and 4 bases from J; junction bases left unmatched: 13. From germline, CDR1 is SGDLS and CDR2 YYNGEE. This TCR derives from a middle-aged woman in good health. The V call is TRBV9, the J call TRBJ2-3; 15 bases agree with TRBD2. The sample was blood. The CDR3 loop is CASSPGLAGGQVHPDTQYF. The CDR3 DNA reads as TGTGCCAGCAGCCCCGGACTAGCGGGGGGGCAGGTTCATCCAGATACGCAGTATTTT.